This paragraph reports one T cell receptor (beta chain). Profiled with immunoSEQ multiplex PCR; TCRdb holds only in-frame clones, not every one. The sample yields under 100,000 clones, about 80% seen once. This sample is drawn from a study of radiotherapy plus CTLA-4 blockade in lung cancer. The clonotype was recovered from a human donor with non-small cell lung cancer that progressed on radiotherapy plus ipilimumab. Material: peripheral blood, obtained from a patient treated with radiotherapy plus ipilimumab.

The CDR3 bases are TGTGCCAGCAGCTTAGGCCGGACAGGGCGGGATGGCTACACCTTC. Protein sequence: CASSLGRTGRDGYTF. This rearrangement joins TRBV7-9 to TRBJ1-2; 8 bases agree with TRBD1. V lost 1 base, J lost 6 bases, and 7 bases stayed unmatched. Germline values: CDR1 SEHNR, CDR2 FQNEAQ (reference sequence). The CDR3 consists of 15 residues. Filled out from reference TRBV7-9 and TRBJ1-2, the complete variable domain reads DTGVSQNPRHKITKRGQNVTFRCDPISEHNRLYWYRQTLGQGPEFLTYFQNEAQLEKSRLLSDRFSAERPKGSFSTLEIQRTEQGDSAMYLCASSLGRTGRDGYTFGSGTRLTVV.